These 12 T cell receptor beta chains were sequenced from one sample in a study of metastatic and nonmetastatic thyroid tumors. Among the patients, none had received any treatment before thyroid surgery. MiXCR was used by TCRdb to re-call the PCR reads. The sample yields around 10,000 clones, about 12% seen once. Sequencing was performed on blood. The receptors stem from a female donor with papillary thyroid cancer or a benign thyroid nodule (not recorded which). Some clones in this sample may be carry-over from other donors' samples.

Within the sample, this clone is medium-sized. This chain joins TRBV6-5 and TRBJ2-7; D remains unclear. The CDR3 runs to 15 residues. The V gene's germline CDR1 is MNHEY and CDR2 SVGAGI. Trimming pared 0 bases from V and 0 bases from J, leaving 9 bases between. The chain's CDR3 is CASSYSGVHSYEQYF. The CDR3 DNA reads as TGTGCCAGCAGTTACTCGGGCGTACACTCCTACGAGCAGTACTTC.

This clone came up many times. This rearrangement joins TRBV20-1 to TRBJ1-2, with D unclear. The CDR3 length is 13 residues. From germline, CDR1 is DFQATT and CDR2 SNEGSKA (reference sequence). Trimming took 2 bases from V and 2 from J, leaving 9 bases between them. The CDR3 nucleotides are TGCAGTGCTAGAATTTCGGAAAACTATGGCTACACCTTC. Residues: CSARISENYGYTF.

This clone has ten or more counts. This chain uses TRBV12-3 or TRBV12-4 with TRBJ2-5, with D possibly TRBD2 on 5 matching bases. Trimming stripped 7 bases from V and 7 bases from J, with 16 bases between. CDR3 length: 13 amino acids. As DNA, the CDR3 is TGTGCCAGCATGTTAGACACCCGGGGGACCCAGTACTTC. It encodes CASMLDTRGTQYF.

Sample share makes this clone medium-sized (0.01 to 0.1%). CDR3: CATSRDGNSPLHF. The CDR3 bases are TGTGCCACCAGCAGAGACGGTAATTCACCCCTCCACTTT. This chain links TRBV15 with TRBJ1-6; unclear D gene. The CDR3 has 13 amino acids. V was shortened by 0 bases and J by 6 bases, with 3 bases between the two germline ends. The germline V gene has CDR1 LNHNV and CDR2 YYDKDF (reference sequence).

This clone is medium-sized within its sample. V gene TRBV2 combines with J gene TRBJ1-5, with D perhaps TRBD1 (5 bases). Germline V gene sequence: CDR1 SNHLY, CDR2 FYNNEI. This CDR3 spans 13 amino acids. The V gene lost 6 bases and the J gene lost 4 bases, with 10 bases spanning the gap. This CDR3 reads CASRIQENQPQHF. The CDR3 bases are TGTGCCAGCAGGATACAGGAGAATCAGCCCCAGCATTTT.

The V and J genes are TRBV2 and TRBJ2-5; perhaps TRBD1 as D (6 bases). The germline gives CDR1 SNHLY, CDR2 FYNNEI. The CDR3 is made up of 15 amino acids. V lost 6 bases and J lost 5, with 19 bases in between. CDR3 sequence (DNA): TGTGCCAGCAGCGGGACATGGAGCCCCGAGGAGACCCAGTACTTC. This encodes CASSGTWSPEETQYF.

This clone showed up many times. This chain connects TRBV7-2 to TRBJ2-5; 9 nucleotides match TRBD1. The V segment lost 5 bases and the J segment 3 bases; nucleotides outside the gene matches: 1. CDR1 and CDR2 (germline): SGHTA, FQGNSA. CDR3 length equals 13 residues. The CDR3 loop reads CASSGQGKETQYF. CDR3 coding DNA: TGTGCCAGCAGCGGACAGGGGAAAGAGACCCAGTACTTC.

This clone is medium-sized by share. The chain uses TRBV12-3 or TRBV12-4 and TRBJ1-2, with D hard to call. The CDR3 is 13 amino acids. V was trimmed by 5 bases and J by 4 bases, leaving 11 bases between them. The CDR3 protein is CASSRQIRYGYTF. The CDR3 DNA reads TGTGCCAGCAGTCGGCAGATACGCTATGGCTACACCTTC.

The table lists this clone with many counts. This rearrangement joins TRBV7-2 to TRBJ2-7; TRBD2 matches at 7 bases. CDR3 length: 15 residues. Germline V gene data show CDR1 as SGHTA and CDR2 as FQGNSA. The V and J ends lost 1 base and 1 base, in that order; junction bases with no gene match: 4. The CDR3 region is CASSLDGGGSYEQYF. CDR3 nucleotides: TGTGCCAGCAGCTTAGACGGCGGGGGTTCCTACGAGCAGTACTTC. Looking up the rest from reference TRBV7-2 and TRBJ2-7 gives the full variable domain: GAGVSQSPSNKVTEKGKDVELRCDPISGHTALYWYRQSLGQGLEFLIYFQGNSAPDKSGLPSDRFSAERTGGSVSTLTIQRTQQEDSAVYLCASSLDGGGSYEQYFGPGTRLTVT.

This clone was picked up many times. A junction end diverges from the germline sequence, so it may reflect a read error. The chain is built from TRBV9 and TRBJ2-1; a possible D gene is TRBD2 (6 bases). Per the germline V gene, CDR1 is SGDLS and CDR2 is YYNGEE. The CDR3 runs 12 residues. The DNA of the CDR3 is TGTGCCAGCAGCGTAGGGGGACTCAGTGTGGTCTTC. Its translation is CASSVGGLSVVF.

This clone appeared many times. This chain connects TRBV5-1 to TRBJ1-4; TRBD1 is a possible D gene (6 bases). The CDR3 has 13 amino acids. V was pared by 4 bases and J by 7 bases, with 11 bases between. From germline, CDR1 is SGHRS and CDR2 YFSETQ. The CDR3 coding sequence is TGCGCCAGCAGCCCTGGACAGCGTGAAAAACTGTTTTTT. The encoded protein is CASSPGQREKLFF.

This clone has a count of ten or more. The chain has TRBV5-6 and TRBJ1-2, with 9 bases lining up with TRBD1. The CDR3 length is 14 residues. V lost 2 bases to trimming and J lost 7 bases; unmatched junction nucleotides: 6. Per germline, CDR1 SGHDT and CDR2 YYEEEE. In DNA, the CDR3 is TGTGCCAGCAGCTTCCGGGACAGGGCGTTTGGCTACACCTTC. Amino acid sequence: CASSFRDRAFGYTF.